Given below is one T cell receptor (beta chain) in context. The target antigen is unknown. This CDR3 region has 16 residues. With 5 bases removed from V and 5 bases from J, the gap between germline ends came to 19 bases. Germline CDR1 SNHLY, CDR2 FYNNEI. The table came from immunoSEQ multiplex PCR; TCRdb's copy has only in-frame clones and leaves some out. In the table there are about 35,000 clones, less than 90% of which are singletons. This record belongs to a study of T cell responses to AZD1222 COVID-19 vaccine. Study in general: Whether given at about 4 or about 12 weeks, second doses were pooled.

Study outcomes and limitations: Mostly white British, mostly female donors; authors suggested clonal diversity may be underestimated. After the peak T cell response, and only then, were repertoires sampled. Spike-spanning, vaccine-associated CD4 TCRs were dominant at 160-218 and 743-854.

This specimen consisted of peripheral blood, obtained on day 0 of AZD1222 vaccination. V usage is TRBV2 and J usage is TRBJ1-3; no firm D call. This receptor was taken from an adult in good health. In nucleotides, the CDR3 is TGTGCCAGCAGTCCCCTTGCGGCTCTTCTCCGAAACACCATATATTTT. Its protein is CASSPLAALLRNTIYF.